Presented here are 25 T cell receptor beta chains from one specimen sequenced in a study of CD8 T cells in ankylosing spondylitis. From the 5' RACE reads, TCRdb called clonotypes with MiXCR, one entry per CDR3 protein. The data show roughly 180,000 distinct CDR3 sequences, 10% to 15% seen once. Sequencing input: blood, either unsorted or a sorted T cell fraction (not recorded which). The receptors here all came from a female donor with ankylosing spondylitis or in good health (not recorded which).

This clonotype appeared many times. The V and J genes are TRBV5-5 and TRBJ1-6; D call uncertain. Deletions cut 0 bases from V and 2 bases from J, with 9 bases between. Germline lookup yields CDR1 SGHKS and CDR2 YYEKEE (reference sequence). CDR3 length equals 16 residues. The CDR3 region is CASSLVGSTYNSPLHF. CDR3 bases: TGTGCCAGCAGCTTGGTGGGGAGCACCTATAATTCACCCCTCCACTTT.

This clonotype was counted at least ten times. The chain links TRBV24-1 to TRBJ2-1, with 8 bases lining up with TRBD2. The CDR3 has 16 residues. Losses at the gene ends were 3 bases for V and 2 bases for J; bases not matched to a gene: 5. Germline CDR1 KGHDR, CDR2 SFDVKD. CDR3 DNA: TGTGCCACCAGTGATGGTAGCGGGAACACCTACAATGAGCAGTTCTTC. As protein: CATSDGSGNTYNEQFF.

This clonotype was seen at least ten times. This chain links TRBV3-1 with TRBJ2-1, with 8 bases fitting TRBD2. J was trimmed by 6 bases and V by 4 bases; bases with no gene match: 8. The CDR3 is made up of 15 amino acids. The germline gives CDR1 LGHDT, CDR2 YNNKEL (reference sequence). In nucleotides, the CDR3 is TGTGCCAGCAGCCCGCACAAACTAGCGGCCAATGAGCAGTTCTTC. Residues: CASSPHKLAANEQFF.

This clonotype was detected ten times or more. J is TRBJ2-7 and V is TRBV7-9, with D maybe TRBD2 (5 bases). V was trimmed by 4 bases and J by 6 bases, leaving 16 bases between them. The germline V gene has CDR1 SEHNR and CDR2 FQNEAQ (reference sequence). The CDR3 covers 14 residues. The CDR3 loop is CASSSDGYLAEQYF. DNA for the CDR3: TGTGCCAGCAGCTCAGACGGATATCTAGCCGAGCAGTACTTC.

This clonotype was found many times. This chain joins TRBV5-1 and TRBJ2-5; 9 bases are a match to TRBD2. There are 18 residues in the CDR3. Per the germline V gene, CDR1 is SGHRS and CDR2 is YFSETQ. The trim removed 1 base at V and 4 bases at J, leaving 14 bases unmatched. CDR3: CASSLSFSGRDRGETQYF. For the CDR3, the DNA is TGCGCCAGCAGCTTGTCATTTAGCGGGAGAGATCGTGGAGAGACCCAGTACTTC.

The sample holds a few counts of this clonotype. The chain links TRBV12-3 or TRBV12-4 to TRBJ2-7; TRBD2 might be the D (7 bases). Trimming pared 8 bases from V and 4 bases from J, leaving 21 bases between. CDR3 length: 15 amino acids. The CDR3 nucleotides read TGTGCCAGCCGCCCGGCGGGGGCAGAGTCATACGAGCAGTACTTC. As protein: CASRPAGAESYEQYF.

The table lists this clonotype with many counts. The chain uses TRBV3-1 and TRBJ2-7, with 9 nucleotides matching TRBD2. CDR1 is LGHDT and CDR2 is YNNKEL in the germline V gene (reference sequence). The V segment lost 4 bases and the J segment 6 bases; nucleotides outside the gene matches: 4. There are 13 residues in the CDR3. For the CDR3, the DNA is TGTGCCAGCAGCCGCGGGACTAGCAGCGAGCAGTACTTC. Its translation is CASSRGTSSEQYF.

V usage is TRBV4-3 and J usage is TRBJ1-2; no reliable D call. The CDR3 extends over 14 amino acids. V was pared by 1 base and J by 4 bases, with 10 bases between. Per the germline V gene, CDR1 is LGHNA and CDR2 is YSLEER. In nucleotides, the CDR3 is TGCGCCAGCAGCCAAGTAGAGCGCTCCTATGGCTACACCTTC. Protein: CASSQVERSYGYTF.

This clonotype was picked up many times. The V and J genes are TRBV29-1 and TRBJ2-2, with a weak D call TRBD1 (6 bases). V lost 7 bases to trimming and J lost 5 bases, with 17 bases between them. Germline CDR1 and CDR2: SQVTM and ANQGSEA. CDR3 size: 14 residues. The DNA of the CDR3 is TGCAGCGCTCAGACAGGCCAAAGAACCGGGGAGCTGTTTTTT. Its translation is CSAQTGQRTGELFF.

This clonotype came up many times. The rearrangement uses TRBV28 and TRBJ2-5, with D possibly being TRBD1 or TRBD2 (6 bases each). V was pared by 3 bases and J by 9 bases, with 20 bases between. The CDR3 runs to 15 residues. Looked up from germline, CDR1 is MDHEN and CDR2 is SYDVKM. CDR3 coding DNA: TGTGCCAGCAGTTTGGGGGGACATTCCACGCGGGCCCAGTACTTC. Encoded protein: CASSLGGHSTRAQYF.

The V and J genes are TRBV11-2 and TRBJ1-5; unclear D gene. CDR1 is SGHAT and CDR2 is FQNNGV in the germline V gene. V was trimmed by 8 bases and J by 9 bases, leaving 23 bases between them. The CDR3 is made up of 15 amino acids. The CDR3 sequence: CASALDGSGYSPQHF. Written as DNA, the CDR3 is TGTGCCAGCGCCCTGGACGGGTCAGGTTATTCGCCCCAGCATTTT.

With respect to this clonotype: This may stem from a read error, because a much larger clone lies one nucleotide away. CDR3 in DNA: TGTGCCAGCAGTTTAGGTGATCTCCCCTGTGGCTACACCTTC. It translates to CASSLGDLPCGYTF. The genes are TRBV28 and TRBJ1-2; no clear D. V shed 2 bases and J shed 7 bases, with 14 bases lying between them. The CDR3 contains 14 residues. Germline V gene lookup returns CDR1 MDHEN and CDR2 SYDVKM.

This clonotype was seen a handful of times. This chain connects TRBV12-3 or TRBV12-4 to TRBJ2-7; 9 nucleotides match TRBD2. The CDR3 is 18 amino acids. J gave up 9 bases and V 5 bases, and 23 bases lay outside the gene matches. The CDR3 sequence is CASSPPGQSLSGSRGQYF. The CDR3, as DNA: TGTGCCAGCAGTCCCCCGGGACAGTCTCTTAGCGGGAGTCGTGGGCAGTACTTC.

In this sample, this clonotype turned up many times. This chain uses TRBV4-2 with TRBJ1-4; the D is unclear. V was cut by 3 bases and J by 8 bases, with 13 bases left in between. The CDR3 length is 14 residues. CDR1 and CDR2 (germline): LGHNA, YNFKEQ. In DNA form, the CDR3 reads TGTGCCAGCAGCCAGACACCACTGGCGGAAAAACTGTTTTTT. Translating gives CASSQTPLAEKLFF.

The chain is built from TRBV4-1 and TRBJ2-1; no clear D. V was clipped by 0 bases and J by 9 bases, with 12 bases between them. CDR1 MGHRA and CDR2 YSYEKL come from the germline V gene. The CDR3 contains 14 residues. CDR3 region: CASSQDRVDGEQFF. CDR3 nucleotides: TGCGCCAGCAGCCAAGATAGGGTCGACGGTGAGCAGTTCTTC.

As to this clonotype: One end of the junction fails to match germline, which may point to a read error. CDR3: CTSSHGPESSPLHF. CDR3 nucleotides: TGTACCAGTAGCCACGGCCCCGAAAGCTCACCCCTCCACTTT. The chain couples TRBV19 to TRBJ1-6; no clear D. Germline assignment: CDR1 LNHDA and CDR2 SQIVND (reference sequence). The CDR3 is made up of 14 amino acids.

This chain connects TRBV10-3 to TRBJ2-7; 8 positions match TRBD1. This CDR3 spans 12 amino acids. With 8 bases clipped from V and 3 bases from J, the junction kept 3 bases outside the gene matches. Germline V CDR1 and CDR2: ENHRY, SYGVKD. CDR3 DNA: TGTGCCATCGGGGACAGGATCTACGAGCAGTACTTC. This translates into CAIGDRIYEQYF.

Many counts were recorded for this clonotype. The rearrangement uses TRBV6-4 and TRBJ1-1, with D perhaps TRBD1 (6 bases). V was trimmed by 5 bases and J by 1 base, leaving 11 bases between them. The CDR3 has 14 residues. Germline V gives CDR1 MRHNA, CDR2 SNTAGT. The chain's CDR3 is CASSRGGANTEAFF. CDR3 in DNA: TGTGCCAGCAGTAGGGGGGGGGCGAACACTGAAGCTTTCTTT.

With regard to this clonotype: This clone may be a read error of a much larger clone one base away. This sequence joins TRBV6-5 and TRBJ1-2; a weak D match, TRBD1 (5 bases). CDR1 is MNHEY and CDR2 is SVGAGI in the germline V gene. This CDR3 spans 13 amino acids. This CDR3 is CASSYVQGAGSTF. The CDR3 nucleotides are TGTGCCAGCAGTTACGTCCAAGGGGCCGGCTCCACCTTC.

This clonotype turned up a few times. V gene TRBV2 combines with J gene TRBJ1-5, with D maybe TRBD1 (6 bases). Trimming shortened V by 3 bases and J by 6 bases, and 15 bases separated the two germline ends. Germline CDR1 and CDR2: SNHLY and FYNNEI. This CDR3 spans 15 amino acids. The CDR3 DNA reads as TGTGCCAGCAGTGATAGGGGGGGGGCCGGTCAGCCCCAGCATTTT. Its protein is CASSDRGGAGQPQHF.

The CDR3 DNA sequence: TGTGCCAGTAGTAGCGGGAGAAGGAACGATGAGCAGTTCTTC. This codes for CASSSGRRNDEQFF. The chain is built from TRBV19 and TRBJ2-1; TRBD2 matches at 7 bases. The CDR3 runs to 14 residues. Germline loops: CDR1 LNHDA, CDR2 SQIVND (reference sequence). After removal of 4 bases from V and 8 bases from J, the junction contained 8 bases not matched to a gene. The whole variable domain, remainder taken from reference TRBV19 and TRBJ2-1, is DGGITQSPKYLFRKEGQNVTLSCEQNLNHDAMYWYRQDPGQGLRLIYYSQIVNDFQKGDIAEGYSVSREKKESFPLTVTSAQKNPTAFYLCASSSGRRNDEQFFGPGTRLTVL.

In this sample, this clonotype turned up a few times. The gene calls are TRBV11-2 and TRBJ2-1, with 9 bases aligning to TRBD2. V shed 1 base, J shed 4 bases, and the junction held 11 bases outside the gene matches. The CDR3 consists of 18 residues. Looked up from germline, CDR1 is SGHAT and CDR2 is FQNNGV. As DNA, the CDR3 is TGTGCCAGCAGCTTAGTCCCCCCGACTAGCGGAGCTTACAATGAGCAGTTCTTC. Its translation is CASSLVPPTSGAYNEQFF. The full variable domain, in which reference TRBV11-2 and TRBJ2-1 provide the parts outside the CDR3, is EAGVAQSPRYKIIEKRQSVAFWCNPISGHATLYWYQQILGQGPKLLIQFQNNGVVDDSQLPKDRFSAERLKGVDSTLKIQPAKLEDSAVYLCASSLVPPTSGAYNEQFFGPGTRLTVL.

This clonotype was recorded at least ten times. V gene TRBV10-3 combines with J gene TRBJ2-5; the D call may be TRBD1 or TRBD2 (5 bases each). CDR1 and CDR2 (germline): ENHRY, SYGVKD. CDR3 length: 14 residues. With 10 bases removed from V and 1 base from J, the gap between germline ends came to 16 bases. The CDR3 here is CASRDPRGQETQYF. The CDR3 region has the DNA TGTGCCAGTAGGGACCCCCGGGGCCAAGAGACCCAGTACTTC.

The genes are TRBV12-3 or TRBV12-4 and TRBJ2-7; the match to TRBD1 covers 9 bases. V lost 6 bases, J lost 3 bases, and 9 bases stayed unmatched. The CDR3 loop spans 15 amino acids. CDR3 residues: CASSPGQGNSYEQYF. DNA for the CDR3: TGTGCCAGCAGCCCCGGACAGGGGAATAGCTACGAGCAGTACTTC.

CDR3 in amino acids: CASSVDSSANTGELFF. As DNA, the CDR3 is TGTGCCAGCAGCGTAGACAGCAGCGCGAACACCGGGGAGCTGTTTTTT. This rearrangement joins TRBV9 to TRBJ2-2; unclear D gene. Germline assignment: CDR1 SGDLS and CDR2 YYNGEE. The CDR3 has 16 residues. Trimming stripped 0 bases from V and 0 bases from J, with 9 bases between.